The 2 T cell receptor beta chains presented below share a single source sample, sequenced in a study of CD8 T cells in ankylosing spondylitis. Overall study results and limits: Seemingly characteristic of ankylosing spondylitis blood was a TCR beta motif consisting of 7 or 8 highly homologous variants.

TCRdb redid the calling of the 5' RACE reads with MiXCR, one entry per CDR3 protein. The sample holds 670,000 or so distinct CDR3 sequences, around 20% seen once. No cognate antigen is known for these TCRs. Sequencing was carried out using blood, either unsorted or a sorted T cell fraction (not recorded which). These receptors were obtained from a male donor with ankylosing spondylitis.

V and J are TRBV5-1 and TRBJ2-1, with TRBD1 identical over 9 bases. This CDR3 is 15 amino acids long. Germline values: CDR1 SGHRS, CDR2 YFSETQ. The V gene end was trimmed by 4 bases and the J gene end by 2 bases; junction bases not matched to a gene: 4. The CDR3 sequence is CASSLWTGAYNEQFF. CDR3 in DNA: TGCGCCAGCAGCCTTTGGACAGGGGCCTACAATGAGCAGTTCTTC. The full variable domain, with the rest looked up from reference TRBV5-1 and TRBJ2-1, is KAGVTQTPRYLIKTRGQQVTLSCSPISGHRSVSWYQQTPGQGLQFLFEYFSETQRNKGNFPGRFSGRQFSNSRSEMNVSTLELGDSALYLCASSLWTGAYNEQFFGPGTRLTVL.

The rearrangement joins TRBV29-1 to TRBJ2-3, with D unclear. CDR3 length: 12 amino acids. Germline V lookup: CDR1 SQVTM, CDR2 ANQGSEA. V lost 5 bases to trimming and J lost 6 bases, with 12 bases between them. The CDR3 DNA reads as TGCAGCGTTCGGACCGGGTTGGATACGCAGTATTTT. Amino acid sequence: CSVRTGLDTQYF.